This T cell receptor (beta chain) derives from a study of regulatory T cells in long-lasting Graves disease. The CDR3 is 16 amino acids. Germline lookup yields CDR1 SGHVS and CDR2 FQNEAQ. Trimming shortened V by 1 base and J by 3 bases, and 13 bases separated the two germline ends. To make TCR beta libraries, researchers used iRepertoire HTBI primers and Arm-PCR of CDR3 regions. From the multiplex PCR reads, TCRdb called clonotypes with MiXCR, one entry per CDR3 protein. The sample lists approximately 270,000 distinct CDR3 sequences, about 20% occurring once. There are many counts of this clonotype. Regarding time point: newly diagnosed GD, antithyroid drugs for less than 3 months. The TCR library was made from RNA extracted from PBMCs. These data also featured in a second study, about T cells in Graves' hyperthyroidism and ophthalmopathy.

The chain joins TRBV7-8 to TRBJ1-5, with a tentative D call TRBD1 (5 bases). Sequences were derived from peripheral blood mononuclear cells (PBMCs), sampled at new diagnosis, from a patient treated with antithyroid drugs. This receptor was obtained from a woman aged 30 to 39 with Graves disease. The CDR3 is CASSLVPREINQPQHF. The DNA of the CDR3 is TGTGCCAGCAGCTTAGTACCCAGGGAAATCAATCAGCCCCAGCATTTT. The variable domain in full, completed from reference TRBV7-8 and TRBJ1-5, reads GAGVSQSPRYKVAKRGQDVALRCDPISGHVSLFWYQQALGQGPEFLTYFQNEAQLDKSGLPSDRFFAERPEGSVSTLKIQRTQQEDSAVYLCASSLVPREINQPQHFGDGTRLSIL.